One and the same sample provided the 19 T cell receptor beta chains below, sequenced in a study of tumor and adjacent non-tumor tissue in lung cancer. This sample's RNA came from whole unsorted tissue. Three rounds of nested PCR, following a modified ARM-PCR protocol, produced the TCRbeta library. TCRdb itself ran the multiplex PCR reads through MiXCR, one entry per CDR3 protein. The table records under 250,000 distinct CDR3 sequences, less than 80% of them present only once. Sample: lung tumor tissue. The receptor source for this set is a man in his fifties or sixties with non-small cell lung cancer.

The gene calls are TRBV7-9 and TRBJ1-1, with a possible D match to TRBD1 (5 bases). Germline assignment: CDR1 SEHNR and CDR2 FQNEAQ (reference sequence). The V end lost 5 bases, the J end lost 1 base, and 14 bases lay between the germline ends. CDR3 length: 15 residues. CDR3 coding DNA: TGTGCCAGCAGCCCCTATGGCAGGGAGAACACTGAAGCTTTCTTT. This encodes CASSPYGRENTEAFF.

This clonotype has only a few counts. The chain links TRBV4-1 to TRBJ1-6; no reliable D call. The V and J ends lost 1 base and 6 bases respectively, with 7 bases between them. This CDR3 region has 14 residues. CDR1 is MGHRA and CDR2 is YSYEKL in the germline V gene. CDR3 region: CASSQGRLNSPLHF. In nucleotides, the CDR3 is TGCGCCAGCAGCCAAGGACGGCTTAATTCACCCCTCCACTTT.

This chain links TRBV20-1 with TRBJ2-7; D perhaps matches TRBD1 (6 bases). This CDR3 has 14 residues. The ends were cut back, 0 bases at V and 10 bases at J, with 19 bases in the middle. Germline V gene data show CDR1 as DFQATT and CDR2 as SNEGSKA (reference sequence). CDR3 protein: CSARDFDRSSYQYF. The CDR3, as DNA: TGCAGTGCTAGAGATTTCGACAGGTCCTCCTACCAGTACTTC.

V gene TRBV29-1 combines with J gene TRBJ2-3, with D hard to call. Germline V gene sequence: CDR1 SQVTM, CDR2 ANQGSEA. Trimming shortened V by 0 bases and J by 0 bases, and 13 bases separated the two germline ends. The CDR3 extends over 16 amino acids. The CDR3 is CSVEDSRLSSTDTQYF. CDR3 in DNA: TGCAGCGTTGAAGACTCCCGGCTCTCTAGCACAGATACGCAGTATTTT.

This clonotype has a count of ten or more. The chain links TRBV11-2 to TRBJ1-6; TRBD1 is a possible D gene (6 bases). CDR3 length equals 17 residues. Germline CDR1 is SGHAT and CDR2 is FQNNGV. The germline V and J ends were trimmed by 4 bases and 4 bases, with 17 bases remaining between them. CDR3 region: CASSSWQGRGYNSPLHF. CDR3 bases: TGTGCCAGCAGCTCTTGGCAGGGGAGAGGGTATAATTCACCCCTCCACTTT.

The chain has TRBV5-5 and TRBJ1-2; D may be TRBD1 (6 bases). This CDR3 is built from 14 residues. Trimming shortened V by 5 bases and J by 14 bases, and 25 bases separated the two germline ends. Germline V lookup: CDR1 SGHKS, CDR2 YYEKEE (reference sequence). The CDR3 sequence is CASSPGETAYVYTF. CDR3 coding DNA: TGTGCCAGCAGTCCAGGGGAGACCGCCTATGTCTATACCTTC.

DNA of the CDR3: TGTGCCAGCAGCTTGGCGGGCAGGGGAAAATCCTACGAGCAGTACTTC. Translating it yields CASSLAGRGKSYEQYF. The V and J genes are TRBV5-6 and TRBJ2-7; D is perhaps TRBD1 (6 bases). The CDR3 is 16 amino acids. The germline V gene has CDR1 SGHDT and CDR2 YYEEEE. V was clipped by 0 bases and J by 1 base, with 14 bases between them.

To note about this clonotype: No conserved phenylalanine or tryptophan ends this CDR3, so it is likely a read error. V gene TRBV11-2 combines with J gene TRBJ1-1; D is uncertain. The germline CDR1 and CDR2 sequences are SGHAT and FQNNGV. CDR3 size: 13 residues. In DNA form, the CDR3 reads TGTGCCAGCAACTTAGTTGAGAACACTGAAGCTTTCTTA. Translating gives CASNLVENTEAFL.

This chain joins TRBV12-3 or TRBV12-4 and TRBJ1-1; D might be TRBD1 (5 bases). V was cut by 6 bases and J by 10 bases, with 24 bases left in between. The CDR3 runs 15 residues. CDR3 sequence (DNA): TGTGCCAGCAGCTCGGGCAGGGCAGGGAACATTGTAGCTTTCTTT. Translating gives CASSSGRAGNIVAFF.

This clonotype was observed a few times. CDR3: CASIQMAGGGDTQYF. The DNA for the CDR3 is TGTGCCAGCATCCAAATGGCGGGAGGTGGAGATACGCAGTATTTT. The rearrangement uses TRBV7-8 and TRBJ2-3, with TRBD2 matching over 8 bases. Germline CDR1 and CDR2: SGHVS and FQNEAQ. V lost 7 bases, J lost 5 bases, and 11 bases stayed unmatched. The CDR3 spans 15 residues.

As for this clonotype: A much larger clone differs from this one at a single base, so this may be a read error. The V gene is TRBV12-3 or TRBV12-4, the J gene TRBJ2-5; 9 nucleotides align to TRBD1. This CDR3 contains 13 residues. The CDR3, as DNA: TGTGCCGGCAGTCGGGACAGGGTGGAGACCCAGTACTTC. As protein: CAGSRDRVETQYF.

The CDR3 DNA sequence: TGTGCCAGCAGTTACCAGGCACGGCACCAAGAGACCCAGTACTTC. Encoded protein: CASSYQARHQETQYF. V and J are TRBV6-5 and TRBJ2-5; no clear D gene. V was trimmed by 2 bases and J by 0 bases, leaving 10 bases between them. Germline V gene lookup returns CDR1 MNHEY and CDR2 SVGAGI. The CDR3 totals 15 residues.

The V call is TRBV10-3, the J call TRBJ2-2; 8 nucleotides agree with TRBD1. Trimming at V came to 11 bases and at J to 6 bases, leaving 17 bases not matched to a gene. CDR3 length equals 16 residues. Looked up from germline, CDR1 is ENHRY and CDR2 is SYGVKD. CDR3 residues: CASSGGQGLISGELFF. The CDR3 nucleotides read TGTGCCTCAAGTGGTGGACAGGGATTAATTTCCGGGGAGCTGTTTTTT.

A remark on this clonotype: The CDR3 end shows no conserved phenylalanine or tryptophan, and so a read error is likely. No DNA is shown, since the ends of the CDR3 on it are uncertain; the CDR3 is the one TCRdb lists. V gene TRBV12-3 or TRBV12-4 combines with J gene TRBJ2-3; whether TRBD1, the table's D call, matches the DNA was not checked. The CDR3 has 15 amino acids, counting both end residues. The chain's CDR3 is CASASPGIRTDTHYS.

With respect to this clonotype: A read error is likely, as this CDR3 ends without the conserved phenylalanine or tryptophan. V is TRBV4-3 and J is TRBJ2-3, with 8 bases identical to TRBD1. This CDR3 has 17 amino acids. Germline trimming cut 5 bases from V and 2 bases from J; bases unmatched to any gene: 12. Per the germline V gene, CDR1 is LGHNA and CDR2 is YSLEER. As DNA, the CDR3 is TGCGCCAGCAGCTGCCAGGTCGGGACAGGACTCACAGATACGCAGTATTTA. Its translation is CASSCQVGTGLTDTQYL.

The table lists this clonotype with many counts. The rearrangement links TRBV5-1 to TRBJ1-2; TRBD1 agrees at 11 bases. The CDR3 contains 14 residues. CDR1 is SGHRS, CDR2 YFSETQ, per germline. V shed 4 bases and J 7 bases; nucleotides not matched to a gene: 6. CDR3 bases: TGCGCCAGCAGCGGCCGGGACAGGGGGATTGGCTACACCTTC. It specifies CASSGRDRGIGYTF. Full variable domain (rest looked up from reference TRBV5-1 and TRBJ1-2): KAGVTQTPRYLIKTRGQQVTLSCSPISGHRSVSWYQQTPGQGLQFLFEYFSETQRNKGNFPGRFSGRQFSNSRSEMNVSTLELGDSALYLCASSGRDRGIGYTFGSGTRLTVV.

This clonotype was recorded once. This could be a read error, since a much larger clone is one nucleotide away. The chain employs TRBV20-1 and TRBJ2-3; no definite D call. Per germline, CDR1 DFQATT and CDR2 SNEGSKA (reference sequence). V dropped 0 bases and J dropped 1 base, with 11 bases sitting between them. The length of the CDR3 is 15 residues. The CDR3 nucleotides read TGCAGTGCTAGAGATCGACCGGTAGGCACAGATACGCAGTATTTT. It yields the protein CSARDRPVGTDTQYF.

Turning to this clonotype: With a much larger clone just one base away, this may be a read error. The chain employs TRBV20-1 and TRBJ1-2; 8 bases map to TRBD1. CDR3 length: 13 amino acids. V shed 5 bases and J 3 bases; nucleotides not matched to a gene: 5. Germline lookup yields CDR1 DFQATT and CDR2 SNEGSKA (reference sequence). CDR3 sequence (DNA): TGCAGTGCTGGCGTGGGACAGGACTATGGCTACACCTTC. This gives the protein CSAGVGQDYGYTF.

In its sample, this clonotype was seen a few times. A much more abundant neighbour one base away suggests this may be a read error. The chain combines TRBV29-1 with TRBJ2-5; 7 nucleotides align to TRBD1. CDR3 length: 13 residues. Germline V gene sequence: CDR1 SQVTM, CDR2 ANQGSEA. CDR3 DNA: TGCAGCGTTGGAGGGGGCGGGCCTGAGACCCAGCACTTC. Translated, it gives CSVGGGGPETQHF.